This entry lists 9 T cell receptor beta chains sequenced from one sample in a study of blood T cell repertoires in COVID-19 (TCRdb year 2020). The library relied on the immunoSEQ multiplex PCR assay. In TCRdb, the immuneACCESS table is reduced to in-frame sequences with V and J assigned. These tables do not hold every clone; where another copy was compared, an unresolved V gene accounts for under half, and the others remain unexplained. The sample data list a few hundred thousand clones, and 91% of these were observed just once. Roughly 2.7% of the sample lies in the top ten. The specimen was peripheral blood. These receptors were taken from a person under 30 with COVID-19, enrolled during active disease.

The rearrangement uses TRBV11-2 and TRBJ2-1, with D maybe TRBD2 (6 bases). Trimming removed 4 bases at V and 8 bases at J, with 15 bases between. The CDR3 consists of 14 residues. Germline V gene lookup returns CDR1 SGHAT and CDR2 FQNNGV. This CDR3 reads CASSSFGGDDEQFF. CDR3 nucleotide sequence: TGTGCCAGCAGCTCTTTCGGGGGAGATGATGAGCAGTTCTTC. Full variable domain (missing parts from reference TRBV11-2 and TRBJ2-1): EAGVAQSPRYKIIEKRQSVAFWCNPISGHATLYWYQQILGQGPKLLIQFQNNGVVDDSQLPKDRFSAERLKGVDSTLKIQPAKLEDSAVYLCASSSFGGDDEQFFGPGTRLTVL.

The V and J genes are TRBV14 and TRBJ2-5; D possibly corresponds to TRBD2 (6 bases). The CDR3 has 13 residues. Trimming cost V 4 bases and J 5 bases, with 11 bases left between them. From germline, CDR1 is SGHDN and CDR2 FVKESK. The CDR3 is CASSRGEAETQYF. In nucleotides, the CDR3 is TGTGCCAGCAGCCGGGGGGAAGCGGAGACCCAGTACTTC.

This chain uses TRBV28 with TRBJ1-3; no definite D call. Trimming left V 9 bases short and J 2 bases short, with 11 bases between. The CDR3 extends over 13 amino acids. Germline V CDR1 and CDR2: MDHEN, SYDVKM. The CDR3 sequence is CASSGRPGNTIYF. The CDR3 region has the DNA TGTGCCAGTTCAGGTCGCCCTGGAAACACCATATATTTT.

This chain joins TRBV7-6 and TRBJ2-1; D unclear. Germline values: CDR1 SGHVS, CDR2 FNYEAQ. The CDR3 has 13 residues. Between the trimmed V and J ends, which lost 5 bases and 4 bases, there was a span of 9 bases. DNA for the CDR3: TGTGCCAGCAGCCTTGACTTGTACAATGAGCAGTTCTTC. Translation gives CASSLDLYNEQFF.

This rearrangement joins TRBV2 to TRBJ1-3; no clear D gene. Trimming removed 7 bases from V and 0 bases from J, with 13 bases in between. CDR3 length: 15 amino acids. The V gene's germline CDR1 is SNHLY and CDR2 FYNNEI. DNA of the CDR3: TGTGCCAGCACGGTATCGGGTACCTCTGGAAACACCATATATTTT. This gives the protein CASTVSGTSGNTIYF. The complete variable domain, with remaining parts taken from reference TRBV2 and TRBJ1-3, reads EPEVTQTPSHQVTQMGQEVILRCVPISNHLYFYWYRQILGQKVEFLVSFYNNEISEKSEIFDDQFSVERPDGSNFTLKIRSTKLEDSAMYFCASTVSGTSGNTIYFGEGSWLTVV.

V is TRBV28 and J is TRBJ2-6; a possible D gene is TRBD2 (6 bases). The CDR3 contains 15 residues. The V gene lost 8 bases and the J gene lost 4 bases, with 15 bases spanning the gap. The V gene's germline CDR1 is MDHEN and CDR2 SYDVKM. CDR3 nucleotides: TGTGCCAGCGGAGATTGGGGGGAAGGGGCCAACGTCCTGACTTTC. Translating gives CASGDWGEGANVLTF.

The CDR3 DNA follows: TGTGCCATCAGTGAGTCTGAGGGTTTATGGGCCTACGAGCAGTACTTC. It codes for CAISESEGLWAYEQYF. The chain combines TRBV10-3 with TRBJ2-7; weak D call: TRBD2 (5 bases). Trimming removed 0 bases from V and 2 bases from J, with 14 bases in between. CDR3 length equals 16 residues. From germline, CDR1 is ENHRY and CDR2 SYGVKD.

The J gene is TRBJ2-5, the V gene TRBV7-2, with 9 nucleotides matching TRBD2. J gave up 5 bases and V 5 bases, and 12 bases lay outside the gene matches. In germline, CDR1 is SGHTA, CDR2 FQGNSA. CDR3 length: 16 residues. The chain's CDR3 is CASSRKWVAGEETQYF. The CDR3, as DNA: TGTGCCAGCAGCCGTAAATGGGTAGCGGGAGAGGAGACCCAGTACTTC.

The J gene is TRBJ2-7, the V gene TRBV13; 7 bases line up with TRBD1. There are 14 residues in the CDR3. CDR1 PRHDT and CDR2 FYEKMQ come from the germline V gene (reference sequence). V dropped 4 bases and J dropped 7; count of bases not matched to a gene: 10. The CDR3 bases are TGTGCCAGCAGCTCGGGACAGACCCTAGGGGAGCAGTACTTC. Its translation: CASSSGQTLGEQYF.